Below are 3 T cell receptor beta chains sequenced from a single sample in a study of T cell responses to AZD1222 COVID-19 vaccine. Repertoires were generated with immunoSEQ multiplex PCR, while TCRdb's copy carries only in-frame clones and drops some. The table records about 99,000 clones, about 90% of them present only once. The specimen comprised peripheral blood, sampled on day 0 of AZD1222 vaccination. The receptors stem from an adult in good health.

The gene calls are TRBV11-3 and TRBJ2-1; no definite D call. Deletions cut 5 bases from V and 6 bases from J, with 11 bases between. This CDR3 is built from 13 residues. Germline CDR1 reads SGHNT; CDR2 reads YENEEA. In DNA, the CDR3 is TGTGCCAGCAGCGATTTTCGCACCAATGAGCAGTTCTTC. It translates to CASSDFRTNEQFF.

V and J are TRBV9 and TRBJ2-1; tentative D call: TRBD2 (7 bases). Germline V gene sequence: CDR1 SGDLS, CDR2 YYNGEE. The CDR3 extends over 14 amino acids. V lost 4 bases, J lost 10 bases, and 18 bases lay in between. CDR3 amino acids: CASSPRGALGEQFF. The CDR3 DNA reads as TGTGCCAGCAGCCCCCGGGGGGCCCTAGGAGAGCAGTTCTTC.

CDR3 in amino acids: CASRPTGTGGNTEAFF. CDR3 nucleotides: TGTGCCAGCAGACCAACCGGGACAGGGGGGAACACTGAAGCTTTCTTT. The genes are TRBV28 and TRBJ1-1; TRBD1 matches at 11 bases. This CDR3 comprises 16 residues. Germline V gene data show CDR1 as MDHEN and CDR2 as SYDVKM. V shed 6 bases, J shed 1 base, and the junction held 7 bases outside the gene matches.